This T cell receptor beta chain appears in the sequencing data of a study of PD-1 blockade in classical Hodgkin lymphoma. Described time point: cycle 4 day 1 (C4D1), after 6 weeks of nivolumab. Each patient relapsed following autologous stem cell transplantation, and prior brentuximab vedotin exposure differed. Repertoires were generated with immunoSEQ multiplex PCR, while TCRdb's copy carries only in-frame clones and drops some. The sample includes roughly 90,000 clones, about 83% seen only once; the top ten take around 15%. The CDR3 is 12 residues long. Looked up from germline, CDR1 is LGHNA and CDR2 is YNFKEQ. The V end was cut by 4 bases, the J end by 6 bases, with 7 bases between.

The clonotype comes from a human donor with classical Hodgkin lymphoma. The material sequenced was peripheral blood mononuclear cells (PBMCs), taken before the fourth cycle of nivolumab. This chain connects TRBV4-2 to TRBJ1-5; D unclear. As DNA, the CDR3 is TGTGCCAGCAGCCCGACGGGTCAGCCCCAGCATTTT. Residues: CASSPTGQPQHF.